Each of the 5 T cell receptor beta chains below was sequenced from the same sample in a study of Graves' ophthalmopathy and Graves' hyperthyroidism. Investigators amplified TCR beta CDR3 regions from RNA transcripts. RT-PCR with HTBI primers came first, then second-round multiplex PCR. TCRdb re-derived calls from the multiplex PCR reads in MiXCR, one entry per CDR3 protein. In the table there are about 400,000 distinct CDR3 sequences, 15% of which are singletons. The sequenced sample was peripheral blood. All receptors come from a woman younger than 35 with stable Graves' hyperthyroidism.

This clonotype was counted many times. The rearrangement joins TRBV19 to TRBJ1-2; 10 bases map to TRBD1. V lost 4 bases and J lost 10; bases outside the gene matches: 9. Germline CDR1 reads LNHDA; CDR2 reads SQIVND (reference sequence). CDR3 length: 14 residues. CDR3 coding DNA: TGTGCCAGTAGTACCCGGGCGGGACAGGGGATCTACACCTTC. Translation gives CASSTRAGQGIYTF.

A few counts support this clonotype. This chain uses TRBV2 with TRBJ2-5; the match to TRBD2 covers 7 bases. CDR1 is SNHLY, CDR2 FYNNEI, per germline. The J segment lost 5 bases and the V segment lost 3 bases, leaving 6 bases of the junction unmatched. The CDR3 contains 14 residues. The CDR3 DNA reads TGTGCCAGCAGTGAGGGAGGGACGATGGAGACCCAGTACTTC. Residues: CASSEGGTMETQYF.

This clonotype was observed a few times. The rearrangement uses TRBV4-1 and TRBJ2-5; 10 nucleotides align to TRBD2. This CDR3 contains 14 residues. CDR1 is MGHRA, CDR2 YSYEKL, per germline. The junction had 2 bases not matched to a gene; V was cut back by 5 bases and J by 2 bases. The CDR3 nucleotides are TGCGCCAGCAGCAAAGCGGGGGGGCAAGAGACCCAGTACTTC. It is translated as CASSKAGGQETQYF.

This clonotype appeared many times. V is TRBV29-1 and J is TRBJ1-1; 7 bases are a match to TRBD1. The CDR3 is 11 amino acids. The J segment lost 4 bases and the V segment lost 6 bases, leaving 2 bases of the junction unmatched. Germline assignment: CDR1 SQVTM and CDR2 ANQGSEA. The chain's CDR3 is CSVDRATEAFF. CDR3 sequence (DNA): TGCAGCGTAGACAGGGCCACTGAAGCTTTCTTT.

This clonotype was counted many times. This CDR3 is CASGTGQLTYGYTF. Written as DNA, the CDR3 is TGTGCCAGCGGAACGGGACAGCTGACCTATGGCTACACCTTC. The chain is built from TRBV6-1 and TRBJ1-2; TRBD1 aligns across 7 bases. The CDR3 is made up of 14 amino acids. Trimming at V came to 8 bases and at J to 4 bases, leaving 10 bases not matched to a gene. Germline loops: CDR1 MNHNS, CDR2 SASEGT.